One sample yielded the 32 T cell receptor beta chains listed below, sequenced in a study of regulatory T cells in long-lasting Graves disease. Sequencing libraries for TCR beta were prepared with iRepertoire HTBI primers and Arm-PCR of CDR3 regions. One entry per CDR3 protein results from TCRdb running MiXCR on the multiplex PCR reads. Seen here are 250,000 or so distinct CDR3 sequences, around 18% observed once, and the top ten hold 13% to 15%. Time point defined: newly diagnosed GD, antithyroid drugs for less than 3 months. From PBMCs, RNA was extracted and then used to make the TCR library. This sample also belongs to another study, concerning T cells in Graves' hyperthyroidism and ophthalmopathy.

Sequenced material: peripheral blood mononuclear cells (PBMCs), taken at new diagnosis, from a patient treated with antithyroid drugs. These receptor sequences come from a woman aged 25 to 39 with Graves disease.

Ten or more counts support this clonotype. V and J are TRBV12-3 or TRBV12-4 and TRBJ1-6; 9 positions agree with TRBD1. There are 13 residues in the CDR3. V lost 8 bases and J lost 9; bases outside the gene matches: 5. CDR3 protein: CASRDRAFSPLHF. The CDR3 DNA reads as TGTGCCAGCCGGGACAGGGCTTTTTCACCCCTCCACTTT.

Remarks on this clonotype: The germline gene is not matched at one end of the junction; a read error may be the cause. V and J are TRBV7-7 and TRBJ1-4; D uncertain. Germline assignment: CDR1 SSHAT and CDR2 FNYEAQ (reference sequence). The CDR3 is 13 residues long. CDR3 nucleotide sequence: TGTGCTAGCAGCTTATCTAGGGATGAAAAACTGTTTTTT. Amino acids: CASSLSRDEKLFF.

The V and J genes are TRBV6-5 and TRBJ2-7, with 9 bases matching TRBD1. V was pared by 6 bases and J by 7 bases, with 13 bases of the junction left unmatched. CDR3 length: 15 amino acids. Germline V CDR1 and CDR2: MNHEY, SVGAGI. CDR3 sequence reads: CASRPAGQGTEEQYF. In DNA form, the CDR3 reads TGTGCCAGCAGGCCTGCGGGACAGGGCACCGAAGAGCAGTACTTC.

This clonotype was observed a handful of times. In DNA form, the CDR3 reads TGTGCCAGCGGTCGACCAGGAGTAAGGTCTTACGAGCAGTACTTC. Protein product: CASGRPGVRSYEQYF. V gene TRBV27 combines with J gene TRBJ2-7; no firm D call. In germline, CDR1 is MNHEY, CDR2 SMNVEV (reference sequence). The CDR3 is 15 residues long. V shed 8 bases and J shed 4 bases, with 21 bases lying between them.

This clonotype was detected once. This may stem from a read error, because a much larger clone lies one nucleotide away. The V call is TRBV27, the J call TRBJ1-5, with 9 nucleotides matching TRBD1. The germline CDR1 and CDR2 sequences are MNHEY and SMNVEV (reference sequence). The CDR3 is 14 residues long. The CDR3 coding sequence is TGTGCCAGCAACCCACAGGGGGCGAATCGGCCCCAGCATTTT. Its translation: CASNPQGANRPQHF.

A word on this clonotype: A far larger clone differs by one base, so this is likely a read error. The chain links TRBV7-9 to TRBJ1-6; no definite D call. The germline CDR1 and CDR2 sequences are SEHNR and FQNEAQ (reference sequence). This CDR3 is 13 amino acids long. V gave up 8 bases and J gave up 8 bases, with 13 bases separating them. CDR3 region: CASLPTRDSPLHF. The CDR3 DNA sequence: TGTGCCAGCTTACCGACCCGGGATTCACCCCTCCACTTT.

This clonotype was seen at least ten times. The J gene is TRBJ2-5, the V gene TRBV7-9; TRBD1 matches at 9 bases. The junction had 17 bases not matched to a gene; V was cut back by 5 bases and J by 1 base. From germline, CDR1 is SEHNR and CDR2 FQNEAQ (reference sequence). This CDR3 has 19 residues. Written as DNA, the CDR3 is TGTGCCAGCAGCGATATAACTAACAGGGGGCGGACGGTCCAAGAGACCCAGTACTTC. Translating it yields CASSDITNRGRTVQETQYF.

This clonotype was detected many times. The chain recombines TRBV20-1 with TRBJ1-2; D is possibly TRBD1 (6 bases). Looked up from germline, CDR1 is DFQATT and CDR2 is SNEGSKA (reference sequence). V dropped 6 bases and J dropped 4 bases, with 9 bases sitting between them. The CDR3 covers 11 residues. Here the CDR3 reads CSAEGGYGYTF. The CDR3 coding sequence is TGCAGTGCGGAAGGGGGCTATGGCTACACCTTC.

This clonotype has ten or more counts. The chain uses TRBV18 and TRBJ2-1, with D hard to call. Germline-derived CDR1 and CDR2 are KGHSH and LQKENI. The CDR3 has 12 residues. V lost 2 bases and J lost 6, with 5 bases in between. The CDR3 bases are TGTGCCAGCTCACCAACGGGCAATGAGCAGTTCTTC. It translates to CASSPTGNEQFF.

This clonotype occurred many times. The chain combines TRBV20-1 with TRBJ1-2; TRBD1 matches at 7 bases. The CDR3 totals 13 residues. Germline CDR1 is DFQATT and CDR2 is SNEGSKA (reference sequence). Trimming removed 1 base from V and 2 bases from J; junction bases left unmatched: 1. CDR3 in DNA: TGCAGTGCTAGAGGGGACAGCAACTATGGCTACACCTTC. This encodes CSARGDSNYGYTF.

As regards this clonotype: This is likely an artifact of a read error, given a far larger clone one base away. In DNA, the CDR3 is TGTGCCAGCATCGATAGCGGGGGGGCCTTGGGTGAGCAGTCCTTC. Encoded protein: CASIDSGGALGEQSF. This sequence joins TRBV6-1 and TRBJ2-1; 11 bases are shared with TRBD2. This CDR3 spans 15 amino acids. Germline assignment: CDR1 MNHNS and CDR2 SASEGT.

This clonotype was detected ten times or more. CDR3 in amino acids: CASSLGRREKLFF. For the CDR3, the DNA is TGTGCCAGCAGTTTAGGACGGCGTGAAAAACTGTTTTTT. The V gene is TRBV6-5, the J gene TRBJ1-4; D gene unclear. V lost 4 bases and J lost 7, with 10 bases in between. The germline V gene encodes CDR1 MNHEY and CDR2 SVGAGI. The CDR3 runs 13 residues.

Many counts were recorded for this clonotype. This chain uses TRBV18 with TRBJ1-2; TRBD1 might be the D (6 bases). Germline values: CDR1 KGHSH, CDR2 LQKENI. The V gene lost 6 bases and the J gene lost 1 base, with 12 bases spanning the gap. The CDR3 runs to 14 residues. The CDR3 is CASSDSQNNYGYTF. The CDR3 coding sequence is TGTGCCAGCTCGGACAGCCAAAATAACTATGGCTACACCTTC. Variable domain in full (rest from reference TRBV18 and TRBJ1-2): NAGVMQNPRHLVRRRGQEARLRCSPMKGHSHVYWYRQLPEEGLKFMVYLQKENIIDESGMPKERFSAEFPKEGPSILRIQQVVRGDSAAYFCASSDSQNNYGYTFGSGTRLTVV.

This clonotype appeared many times. The chain couples TRBV3-1 to TRBJ2-5; D might be TRBD1 (5 bases). V lost 7 bases and J lost 1, with 10 bases in between. This CDR3 comprises 13 residues. Germline V gene lookup returns CDR1 LGHDT and CDR2 YNNKEL (reference sequence). The CDR3 spells CASTPDSQETQYF. The CDR3 DNA reads as TGTGCCAGCACCCCAGACAGCCAAGAGACCCAGTACTTC.

This clonotype was counted a few times. The V call is TRBV5-6, the J call TRBJ1-2, with D perhaps TRBD1 (6 bases). The CDR3 covers 13 residues. The V gene lost 6 bases and the J gene lost 2 bases, with 11 bases spanning the gap. Per the germline V gene, CDR1 is SGHDT and CDR2 is YYEEEE. DNA for the CDR3: TGTGCCAGCATTTTTCAGGGGAACTATGGCTACACCTTC. Translating gives CASIFQGNYGYTF.

This clonotype was seen repeatedly, ten times or more. V gene TRBV13 combines with J gene TRBJ1-1; tentatively, D is TRBD1 (6 bases). V dropped 5 bases and J dropped 7 bases, with 14 bases sitting between them. The CDR3 sequence is 13 residues long. Germline V gene lookup returns CDR1 PRHDT and CDR2 FYEKMQ (reference sequence). As DNA, the CDR3 is TGTGCCAGCAGCACTCGGGAGGGGGATGAAGCTTTCTTT. Translation gives CASSTREGDEAFF.

This clonotype was picked up many times. The chain combines TRBV13 with TRBJ2-7; D perhaps matches TRBD1 (5 bases). The CDR3 loop spans 15 amino acids. The germline V gene has CDR1 PRHDT and CDR2 FYEKMQ (reference sequence). Between the trimmed V and J ends, which lost 2 bases and 6 bases, there was a span of 17 bases. CDR3 in amino acids: CASSLWKSGAREQYF. The CDR3 nucleotides read TGTGCCAGCAGCTTATGGAAGAGTGGGGCTCGCGAGCAGTACTTC.

The chain couples TRBV20-1 to TRBJ2-7; 10 nucleotides agree with TRBD2. The CDR3 contains 14 residues. Germline V gene sequence: CDR1 DFQATT, CDR2 SNEGSKA (reference sequence). V was pared by 6 bases and J by 0 bases, with 5 bases of the junction left unmatched. The DNA for the CDR3 is TGCAGTGCCGCGTCTAGCGGGGGCTCCTACGAGCAGTACTTC. Its translation: CSAASSGGSYEQYF.

This clonotype was recorded many times. This rearrangement joins TRBV7-3 to TRBJ1-1, with D perhaps TRBD1 (6 bases). V lost 2 bases and J 1 base, leaving 17 bases between the germline ends. CDR1 SGHTA and CDR2 FQGTGA come from the germline V gene. The CDR3 sequence is 17 residues long. The DNA for the CDR3 is TGTGCCAGCAGCTTACTGACAGGTCGGGAGGAGAACACTGAAGCTTTCTTT. Its protein is CASSLLTGREENTEAFF.

The CDR3 sequence: CASSQMTGGPWTQYF. CDR3 DNA sequence: TGTGCCAGCAGCCAAATGACGGGGGGGCCTTGGACCCAGTACTTC. The chain couples TRBV14 to TRBJ2-5, with 8 bases that match TRBD2. Germline V gene lookup returns CDR1 SGHDN and CDR2 FVKESK. The CDR3 runs 15 residues. Unmatched junction bases numbered 9, after V lost 2 bases and J lost 7 bases.

This clonotype has a count of ten or more. The chain joins TRBV12-3 or TRBV12-4 to TRBJ1-1, with a weak D call TRBD1 (5 bases). CDR3 length: 11 amino acids. Trimming left V 5 bases short and J 12 bases short, with 13 bases between. In DNA, the CDR3 is TGTGCCAGCAGTCCGCTCAGGGAGTCTTTCTTT. It yields the protein CASSPLRESFF.

Points on this clonotype: A far larger clone is off by one base, so a read error is likely. This chain connects TRBV11-2 to TRBJ2-1; a possible D gene is TRBD1 (7 bases). In germline, CDR1 is SGHAT, CDR2 FQNNGV. V lost 7 bases, J lost 10 bases, and 20 bases lay in between. The CDR3 runs to 14 residues. CDR3 DNA sequence: TGTGCCAGCACCATGACAGGAGGGGGCTACGAGCAGTTCTTC. This encodes CASTMTGGGYEQFF.

Note on this clonotype: It may be a read error: a sequence one base away is much more abundant. The chain employs TRBV6-2 or TRBV6-3 and TRBJ1-4; unclear D gene. Germline V gene lookup returns CDR1 MNHEY and CDR2 SVGEGT. Trimming left V 6 bases short and J 4 bases short, with 12 bases between. This CDR3 is 14 amino acids long. Here the CDR3 DNA reads TGTGCCAGCAGAATGGACGGCAGTAATGAAAAACTGTTTTTT. This gives the protein CASRMDGSNEKLFF.

This clonotype occurred many times. The chain joins TRBV7-2 to TRBJ2-1; D remains ambiguous. Trimming left V 5 bases short and J 0 bases short, with 11 bases between. Germline V gives CDR1 SGHTA, CDR2 FQGNSA. The CDR3 runs to 15 residues. The chain's CDR3 is CASSVGSSSYNEQFF. Written as DNA, the CDR3 is TGTGCCAGCAGCGTCGGGTCCAGCTCCTACAATGAGCAGTTCTTC.

At least ten counts were recorded for this clonotype. The chain is built from TRBV27 and TRBJ1-1; D not certain. Germline values: CDR1 MNHEY, CDR2 SMNVEV (reference sequence). Trimming cost V 8 bases and J 3 bases, with 10 bases left between them. This CDR3 has 12 amino acids. CDR3 amino acids: CASGDRYTEAFF. CDR3 DNA sequence: TGTGCCAGCGGCGATAGGTACACTGAAGCTTTCTTT.

This rearrangement joins TRBV5-1 to TRBJ2-3, with 15 bases lining up with TRBD2. The CDR3 extends over 18 amino acids. The germline gives CDR1 SGHRS, CDR2 YFSETQ. V shed 0 bases and J 5 bases; nucleotides not matched to a gene: 7. The CDR3 reads CASSLGTGTSGGRDTQYF. The CDR3 DNA reads TGCGCCAGCAGCTTGGGAACCGGGACTAGCGGGGGGCGAGATACGCAGTATTTT.

The table lists this clonotype with many counts. This chain uses TRBV20-1 with TRBJ2-3; 9 bases line up with TRBD2. V lost 3 bases and J lost 5; bases outside the gene matches: 3. The CDR3 extends over 13 amino acids. Germline CDR1 and CDR2: DFQATT and SNEGSKA (reference sequence). CDR3 region: CSARRGGQDTQYF. Here the CDR3 DNA reads TGCAGTGCTAGGCGGGGGGGCCAAGATACGCAGTATTTT.

There are a few counts of this clonotype. The gene calls are TRBV12-3 or TRBV12-4 and TRBJ2-1; D ambiguous. V was pared by 6 bases and J by 7 bases, with 10 bases between. CDR3 size: 12 residues. The CDR3: CASRGFGNEQFF. CDR3 in DNA: TGTGCCAGCAGGGGTTTTGGGAATGAGCAGTTCTTC.

This clonotype was detected only a few times. The gene calls are TRBV12-3 or TRBV12-4 and TRBJ2-5; 7 nucleotides line up with TRBD2. V shed 6 bases and J 7 bases; nucleotides not matched to a gene: 14. This CDR3 has 15 residues. CDR3 DNA sequence: TGTGCCAGCAGCCGCTCCCGGGGGGTTTCGGGGACCCAGTACTTC. Amino acid sequence: CASSRSRGVSGTQYF.

The chain combines TRBV19 with TRBJ1-5; no reliable D call. V gave up 2 bases and J gave up 5 bases, with 13 bases separating them. CDR3 length equals 15 residues. CDR1 and CDR2 from the germline V gene are LNHDA and SQIVND (reference sequence). CDR3 bases: TGTGCCAGTAGTATATCCCGAGCGTATTATCAGCCCCAGCATTTT. It yields the protein CASSISRAYYQPQHF.

This clonotype was found many times. The chain carries TRBV5-1 and TRBJ1-2; no clear D gene. V lost 0 bases, J lost 7 bases, and 10 bases lay in between. Germline V gene lookup returns CDR1 SGHRS and CDR2 YFSETQ. CDR3 length equals 13 residues. The CDR3 spells CASSLGEFGGYTF. The DNA for the CDR3 is TGCGCCAGCAGCTTGGGCGAGTTCGGTGGCTACACCTTC.

This clonotype was counted ten times or more. V and J are TRBV4-1 and TRBJ2-7; 10 nucleotides line up with TRBD2. The CDR3 spans 15 residues. Trimming at V came to 4 bases and at J to 6 bases, leaving 9 bases not matched to a gene. Germline V gene lookup returns CDR1 MGHRA and CDR2 YSYEKL. The CDR3 region has the DNA TGCGCCAGCAGCCCTACTAGCGGGGTATACCCCGAGCAGTACTTC. This translates into CASSPTSGVYPEQYF.